The entry below gives a single T cell receptor (beta chain) sequence along with its context. The data originate from a study of CD8 T cells in Susac syndrome. Between the trimmed V and J ends, which lost 2 bases and 3 bases, there was a span of 8 bases. This CDR3 spans 12 amino acids. CDR1 is SQVTM and CDR2 is ANQGSEA in the germline V gene. Negative magnetic isolation gave CD8+ and CD4+ cells; FACS enriched CD8+ TEMRA. About 0.5 to 1 ug RNA was reverse transcribed with random hexamers. Amplification of TCR beta CDR3 was carried out by immunoSEQ multiplex PCR, which covered 54 Vbeta and 13 Jbeta segments. TCRdb passed the immunoSEQ multiplex PCR reads through MiXCR, listing each CDR3 protein once. The sample contains a few hundred thousand distinct CDR3 sequences, 95% of which appear only once.

The sample was CD4+ T cells from PBMCs. The TCR sequence derives from a human donor with multiple sclerosis. The rearrangement joins TRBV29-1 to TRBJ2-7; the D is unclear. The CDR3, as DNA: TGCAGCGTTGAAACAGAAGGCTACGAGCAGTACTTC. Its translation is CSVETEGYEQYF.